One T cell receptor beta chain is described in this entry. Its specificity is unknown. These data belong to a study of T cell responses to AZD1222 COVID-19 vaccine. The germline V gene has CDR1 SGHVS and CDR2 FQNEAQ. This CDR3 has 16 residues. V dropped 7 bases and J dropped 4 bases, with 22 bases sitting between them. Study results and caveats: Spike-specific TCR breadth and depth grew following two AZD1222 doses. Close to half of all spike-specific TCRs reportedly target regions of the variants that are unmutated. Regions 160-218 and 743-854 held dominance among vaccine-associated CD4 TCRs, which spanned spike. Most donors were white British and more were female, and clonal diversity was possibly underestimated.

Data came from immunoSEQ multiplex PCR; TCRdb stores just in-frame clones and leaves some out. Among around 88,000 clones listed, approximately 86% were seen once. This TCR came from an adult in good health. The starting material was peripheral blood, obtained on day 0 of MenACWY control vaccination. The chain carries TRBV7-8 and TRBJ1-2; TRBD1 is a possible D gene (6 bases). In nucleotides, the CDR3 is TGTGCCAGCACCCTAGGGGGGGCTGCAACGAGCTATGGCTACACCTTC. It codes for CASTLGGAATSYGYTF.